These 32 T cell receptor beta chains came from one sample sequenced in a study of T cells in Graves' hyperthyroidism and ophthalmopathy (dated by TCRdb to the late 2010s). The protocol used for the library was multiplex PCR. TCRdb shows the sequencer as Illumina HiSeq 2000. The TCR beta CDR3 regions were amplified from the RNA transcripts. For the first round of RT-PCR on the TCR CDR3, the HTBI primer set was used together with the Qiagen OneStep RT-PCR kit. TCRdb passed the public sequencing reads through fastp at Q25 and MiXCR, retaining productive beta sequences. Each entry is one CDR3 protein sequence, shown with its most common DNA and genes. Across this sample there are 130,000 to 150,000 distinct CDR3 sequences, with around 21% seen only once. The ten largest account for more than 65% of the sample. The sequenced material came from blood. These receptors all stem from a woman between 45 and 60 years old with Graves' hyperthyroidism that later progressed to Graves' ophthalmopathy.

This clonotype has a count of ten or more. The rearrangement uses TRBV20-1 and TRBJ2-5, with 8 nucleotides matching TRBD2. In germline, CDR1 is DFQATT, CDR2 SNEGSKA (reference sequence). With V trimmed by 1 base and J by 5 bases, 9 bases remained unmatched. The CDR3 is 15 amino acids. The CDR3 nucleotides read TGCAGTGCTAGAGTCATTAGCGGGATGGGGGAGACCCAGTACTTC. It is translated as CSARVISGMGETQYF.

The table lists this clonotype with a few counts. The V call is TRBV7-8, the J call TRBJ2-2; 12 bases map to TRBD2. J was trimmed by 7 bases and V by 6 bases; bases with no gene match: 3. Germline loops: CDR1 SGHVS, CDR2 FQNEAQ. The CDR3 spans 14 residues. CDR3: CASRTSGGIGELFF. CDR3 in DNA: TGTGCCAGCAGAACTAGCGGGGGGATCGGGGAGCTGTTTTTT.

The gene calls are TRBV5-5 and TRBJ2-2, with D possibly being TRBD1 or TRBD2 (6 bases each). Germline assignment: CDR1 SGHKS and CDR2 YYEKEE (reference sequence). This CDR3 spans 15 amino acids. V was clipped by 4 bases and J by 4 bases, with 14 bases between them. The CDR3 reads CASSVQGGPTGELFF. In DNA form, the CDR3 reads TGTGCCAGCAGCGTACAGGGAGGACCCACCGGGGAGCTGTTTTTT.

The chain employs TRBV28 and TRBJ2-2; 7 bases fit TRBD1. Looked up from germline, CDR1 is MDHEN and CDR2 is SYDVKM. This CDR3 region has 14 residues. Losses at the gene ends were 6 bases for V and 3 bases for J; bases not matched to a gene: 4. Here the CDR3 reads CASRADRHTGELFF. The CDR3 DNA is TGTGCCAGCAGGGCGGACAGGCACACCGGGGAGCTGTTTTTT. The whole variable domain, filled in from reference TRBV28 and TRBJ2-2, reads DVKVTQSSRYLVKRTGEKVFLECVQDMDHENMFWYRQDPGLGLRLIYFSYDVKMKEKGDIPEGYSVSREKKERFSLILESASTNQTSMYLCASRADRHTGELFFGEGSRLTVL.

This sequence joins TRBV9 and TRBJ2-1; possibly TRBD2 for D (5 bases). The length of the CDR3 is 13 residues. The ends were cut back, 3 bases at V and 8 bases at J, with 12 bases in the middle. CDR1 is SGDLS and CDR2 is YYNGEE in the germline V gene. CDR3 DNA: TGTGCCAGCAGCGCGAGAGGGTGGGATGAGCAGTTCTTC. Encoded protein: CASSARGWDEQFF.

The chain is built from TRBV3-1 and TRBJ2-5; tentative D call: TRBD2 (6 bases). Looked up from germline, CDR1 is LGHDT and CDR2 is YNNKEL (reference sequence). CDR3 length equals 12 residues. V was clipped by 9 bases and J by 7 bases, with 15 bases between them. CDR3 bases: TGTGCCAGTTGGTCGGGAGAGGGGACCCAGTACTTC. As protein: CASWSGEGTQYF.

A note on this clonotype: A much bigger clone sits one base away, suggesting this may be a read error. J is TRBJ2-1 and V is TRBV28, with 8 nucleotides matching TRBD2. The CDR3 spans 21 residues. Looked up from germline, CDR1 is MDHEN and CDR2 is SYDVKM. DNA for the CDR3: TGTGCCAGCAGTTCCTTGTCTAGTGGGACTGACGCTAGCGGGCGGTACAATGAGCGGTACTTC. It encodes CASSSLSSGTDASGRYNERYF. Full variable domain (rest looked up from reference TRBV28 and TRBJ2-1): DVKVTQSSRYLVKRTGEKVFLECVQDMDHENMFWYRQDPGLGLRLIYFSYDVKMKEKGDIPEGYSVSREKKERFSLILESASTNQTSMYLCASSSLSSGTDASGRYNERYFGPGTRLTVL.

This clonotype was observed a handful of times. This rearrangement joins TRBV4-1 to TRBJ1-3; D is ambiguous. Germline loops: CDR1 MGHRA, CDR2 YSYEKL. Trimming shortened V by 0 bases and J by 4 bases, and 7 bases separated the two germline ends. CDR3 length equals 14 residues. Here the CDR3 reads CASSQEGYGNTIYF. For the CDR3, the DNA is TGCGCCAGCAGCCAAGAGGGTTACGGAAACACCATATATTTT.

The sample holds many counts of this clonotype. V usage is TRBV5-1 and J usage is TRBJ1-6; no clear D. CDR3 length: 14 amino acids. The V gene's germline CDR1 is SGHRS and CDR2 YFSETQ. V lost 7 bases, J lost 9 bases, and 17 bases lay in between. The CDR3 DNA follows: TGCGCCAGCCGCTCCGCCAGTTCTGGTTCACCCCTCCACTTT. It specifies CASRSASSGSPLHF.

CDR3 sequence (DNA): TGTGCCAGCAGCTTTCCCCCTGCAATCAATGAGCAGTTCTTC. Amino acid sequence: CASSFPPAINEQFF. The chain uses TRBV5-4 and TRBJ2-1; unclear D gene. Trimming cost V 2 bases and J 6 bases, with 12 bases left between them. CDR1 is SGHNT and CDR2 is YYREEE in the germline V gene (reference sequence). This CDR3 has 14 residues. The entire variable domain, with the rest obtained from reference TRBV5-4 and TRBJ2-1, is as follows: ETGVTQSPTHLIKTRGQQVTLRCSSQSGHNTVSWYQQALGQGPQFIFQYYREEENGRGNFPPRFSGLQFPNYSSELNVNALELDDSALYLCASSFPPAINEQFFGPGTRLTVL.

This clonotype was observed at least ten times. V gene TRBV2 combines with J gene TRBJ2-1; TRBD2 aligns across 12 bases. V shed 3 bases and J 9 bases; nucleotides not matched to a gene: 3. Germline V CDR1 and CDR2: SNHLY, FYNNEI. The CDR3 runs to 14 residues. CDR3 nucleotides: TGTGCCAGCAGTGACCTAGCGGGAGGGCTTGAGCAGTTCTTC. Translated: CASSDLAGGLEQFF.

This clonotype has a count of ten or more. J is TRBJ2-1 and V is TRBV7-8; no firm D call. This CDR3 contains 13 residues. V shed 0 bases and J shed 8 bases, with 8 bases lying between them. Looked up from germline, CDR1 is SGHVS and CDR2 is FQNEAQ. The CDR3 coding sequence is TGTGCCAGCAGCTTAGCCGGTGGGCATGAGCAGTTCTTC. It specifies CASSLAGGHEQFF.

This clonotype occurred once. The chain carries TRBV29-1 and TRBJ2-1; 10 positions match TRBD1. The CDR3 runs to 12 residues. Germline CDR1 reads SQVTM; CDR2 reads ANQGSEA. V gave up 4 bases and J gave up 9 bases; unmatched junction bases: 3. DNA of the CDR3: TGCAGCGTTGGACAGGGGGCCACTGAGCAGTTCTTC. As protein: CSVGQGATEQFF.

This clonotype turned up a few times. This chain uses TRBV14 with TRBJ2-3, with D hard to call. Germline-derived CDR1 and CDR2 are SGHDN and FVKESK. The CDR3 is made up of 15 amino acids. V lost 4 bases and J lost 0, with 11 bases in between. The CDR3 nucleotides read TGTGCCAGCAGCCGCTACCCTACTAGCACAGATACGCAGTATTTT. Its protein is CASSRYPTSTDTQYF. The full variable domain, completed using reference TRBV14 and TRBJ2-3, is EAGVTQFPSHSVIEKGQTVTLRCDPISGHDNLYWYRRVMGKEIKFLLHFVKESKQDESGMPNNRFLAERTGGTYSTLKVQPAELEDSGVYFCASSRYPTSTDTQYFGPGTRLTVL.

The rearrangement uses TRBV28 and TRBJ2-1; 10 nucleotides agree with TRBD2. J gave up 6 bases and V 8 bases, and 10 bases lay outside the gene matches. Germline assignment: CDR1 MDHEN and CDR2 SYDVKM. The CDR3 spans 15 residues. The CDR3 region is CASGGLSGRVNEQFF. The CDR3 DNA is TGTGCCAGCGGGGGTCTGAGCGGGAGGGTCAATGAGCAGTTCTTC.

This clonotype was counted ten times or more. J is TRBJ2-4 and V is TRBV20-1; 10 positions agree with TRBD2. The CDR3 runs to 14 residues. The ends lost 3 bases at V and 5 bases at J; junction bases unmatched: 4. Germline assignment: CDR1 DFQATT and CDR2 SNEGSKA (reference sequence). The DNA of the CDR3 is TGCAGTGCTAGGACCGGGACTAGCGAAAACATTCAGTACTTC. Protein sequence: CSARTGTSENIQYF.

The chain uses TRBV3-1 and TRBJ1-1; possible D gene TRBD1, 5 bases. The CDR3 totals 15 residues. Germline V lookup: CDR1 LGHDT, CDR2 YNNKEL (reference sequence). V lost 7 bases, J lost 4 bases, and 19 bases lay in between. CDR3 DNA sequence: TGTGCCAGCAACAGACTCGGGAGGAGGGGCACTGAAGCTTTCTTT. This codes for CASNRLGRRGTEAFF.

This clonotype was detected ten times or more. This sequence joins TRBV30 and TRBJ2-2; the D gene is possibly TRBD1 (6 bases). This CDR3 region has 14 residues. CDR1 is GTSNPN and CDR2 is SVGIG in the germline V gene (reference sequence). V was pared by 5 bases and J by 7 bases, with 17 bases between. CDR3: CAWARDTKFGELFF. The CDR3 coding sequence is TGTGCCTGGGCCCGGGACACAAAGTTCGGGGAGCTGTTTTTT. The full variable domain, its missing parts supplied by reference TRBV30 and TRBJ2-2, is SQTIHQWPATLVQPVGSPLSLECTVEGTSNPNLYWYRQAAGRGLQLLFYSVGIGQISSEVPQNLSASRPQDRQFILSSKKLLLSDSGFYLCAWARDTKFGELFFGEGSRLTVL.

This clonotype showed up many times. The chain links TRBV18 to TRBJ1-5; perhaps TRBD1 as D (5 bases). The germline gives CDR1 KGHSH, CDR2 LQKENI. CDR3 length: 16 amino acids. V was clipped by 2 bases and J by 1 base, with 12 bases between them. Here the CDR3 reads CASSPKGADSNQPQHF. The DNA for the CDR3 is TGTGCCAGCTCACCAAAAGGGGCCGACAGCAATCAGCCCCAGCATTTT. Filled out from reference TRBV18 and TRBJ1-5, the complete variable domain reads NAGVMQNPRHLVRRRGQEARLRCSPMKGHSHVYWYRQLPEEGLKFMVYLQKENIIDESGMPKERFSAEFPKEGPSILRIQQVVRGDSAAYFCASSPKGADSNQPQHFGDGTRLSIL.

The chain carries TRBV28 and TRBJ2-7, with TRBD1 identical over 9 bases. This CDR3 is built from 14 residues. Germline values: CDR1 MDHEN, CDR2 SYDVKM. The V and J ends lost 6 bases and 5 bases, in that order; junction bases with no gene match: 8. CDR3 amino acids: CASRRSGTGHEQYF. In DNA, the CDR3 is TGTGCCAGCAGGAGGTCCGGGACAGGGCACGAGCAGTACTTC.

The chain uses TRBV9 and TRBJ1-4; D may be TRBD1 (5 bases). The CDR3 contains 15 residues. The V and J ends lost 0 bases and 6 bases respectively, with 12 bases between them. Germline CDR1 is SGDLS and CDR2 is YYNGEE. CDR3 DNA sequence: TGTGCCAGCAGCGTAGGACCGGGGCAGGATGAAAAACTGTTTTTT. Translation: CASSVGPGQDEKLFF.

This clonotype has a count of ten or more. The chain combines TRBV20-1 with TRBJ2-5; D not resolved. Trimming shortened V by 0 bases and J by 2 bases, and 10 bases separated the two germline ends. Looked up from germline, CDR1 is DFQATT and CDR2 is SNEGSKA (reference sequence). The CDR3 is made up of 14 amino acids. CDR3: CSARDFGSQETQYF. As DNA, the CDR3 is TGCAGTGCTAGAGATTTCGGCAGTCAAGAGACCCAGTACTTC.

As DNA, the CDR3 is TGTGCCAGCAGAAGCGGGTTTAGCTCCTACAATGAGCAGTTCTTC. Its translation is CASRSGFSSYNEQFF. The J gene is TRBJ2-1, the V gene TRBV6-1; TRBD2 is a possible D gene (6 bases). Between the trimmed V and J ends, which lost 6 bases and 0 bases, there was a span of 12 bases. CDR1 and CDR2 (germline): MNHNS, SASEGT. There are 15 residues in the CDR3.

This clonotype was seen at least ten times. This chain joins TRBV6-1 and TRBJ1-1; D is unresolved. The CDR3 length is 15 residues. Germline CDR1 reads MNHNS; CDR2 reads SASEGT. Trimming shortened V by 2 bases and J by 0 bases, and 10 bases separated the two germline ends. The CDR3 bases are TGTGCCAGCAGTGAATCAGCAGCACTGAACACTGAAGCTTTCTTT. Translated: CASSESAALNTEAFF.

The rearrangement joins TRBV7-3 to TRBJ1-1, with D perhaps TRBD1 (5 bases). CDR3 size: 14 residues. Trimming took off 0 bases at V and 1 base at J, with 6 bases between the two ends. The germline V gene has CDR1 SGHTA and CDR2 FQGTGA. The DNA for the CDR3 is TGTGCCAGCAGCTTAACGACAGCGAACACTGAAGCTTTCTTT. It specifies CASSLTTANTEAFF.

At least ten counts were recorded for this clonotype. The CDR3 loop reads CATVGGNQPQHF. CDR3 coding DNA: TGTGCCACCGTGGGGGGCAATCAGCCCCAGCATTTT. The V and J genes are TRBV28 and TRBJ1-5; the D gene is possibly TRBD1 (5 bases). Germline assignment: CDR1 MDHEN and CDR2 SYDVKM. V gave up 10 bases and J gave up 2 bases, with 9 bases separating them. This CDR3 is 12 amino acids long.

The chain has TRBV20-1 and TRBJ2-1; 11 bases are a match to TRBD2. The CDR3 loop spans 15 amino acids. The germline CDR1 and CDR2 sequences are DFQATT and SNEGSKA (reference sequence). Germline trimming cut 2 bases from V and 2 bases from J; bases unmatched to any gene: 2. This CDR3 reads CSARLAGGTYNEQFF. The CDR3 nucleotides read TGCAGTGCTAGATTAGCGGGAGGGACCTACAATGAGCAGTTCTTC.

The sample holds many counts of this clonotype. The chain links TRBV12-3 or TRBV12-4 to TRBJ2-7; D is unresolved. Trimming shortened V by 1 base and J by 3 bases, and 7 bases separated the two germline ends. The length of the CDR3 is 13 residues. The CDR3, as DNA: TGTGCCAGCAGTTTAGATCAGCGCTACGAGCAGTACTTC. Protein: CASSLDQRYEQYF.

This sequence joins TRBV6-1 and TRBJ1-1; a possible D gene is TRBD1 (6 bases). Germline values: CDR1 MNHNS, CDR2 SASEGT. The germline V and J ends were trimmed by 5 bases and 1 base, with 11 bases remaining between them. The CDR3 covers 14 residues. The CDR3 DNA sequence: TGTGCCAGCAGTACACAGGGCCAGAACACTGAAGCTTTCTTT. The encoded protein is CASSTQGQNTEAFF.

V and J are TRBV7-9 and TRBJ2-6; maybe TRBD1 (6 bases). V was trimmed by 5 bases and J by 4 bases, leaving 15 bases between them. The CDR3 loop spans 16 amino acids. CDR1 and CDR2 from the germline V gene are SEHNR and FQNEAQ (reference sequence). The CDR3 sequence: CASSRQVQSGANVLTF. The CDR3 DNA reads as TGTGCCAGCAGCCGACAGGTCCAGTCGGGGGCCAACGTCCTGACTTTC.

The rearrangement uses TRBV5-1 and TRBJ2-5, with D perhaps TRBD1 (8 bases). Trimming removed 4 bases from V and 5 bases from J, with 18 bases in between. Germline CDR1 SGHRS, CDR2 YFSETQ. The CDR3 runs to 15 residues. CDR3 sequence (DNA): TGCGCCAGCAGCCCACAGGGGGGGCTGGGGGAGACCCAGTACTTC. It yields the protein CASSPQGGLGETQYF.

This clonotype was detected only once. CDR3 sequence reads: CSARVAGGRTDTQYF. The CDR3 DNA is TGCAGTGCTAGAGTGGCGGGAGGGCGGACAGATACGCAGTATTTT. V gene TRBV20-1 combines with J gene TRBJ2-3; 9 nucleotides agree with TRBD2. V was pared by 1 base and J by 3 bases, with 5 bases of the junction left unmatched. Germline-derived CDR1 and CDR2 are DFQATT and SNEGSKA (reference sequence). The CDR3 covers 15 residues.